A selection of T cell receptor beta chains follows, all from one sample in a study of cytomegalovirus exposure and HLA in healthy donors. Method: immunoSEQ multiplex PCR; TCRdb's copy keeps in-frame clones and lacks some. The table lists over 110,000 clones, roughly 86% of them singletons, with about 1.5% in the top ten. Sequencing input: PBMCs. Source of these receptors: a woman under 40 in good health and CMV-seronegative. Each CDR3 is given with its conserved first and last residue. A D gene is named only where the DNA matches it firmly. Size is omitted from some rows. Given values are once, few, many or a class for expanded clones.

J | D | V | size | CDR3 | DNA
TRBJ1-1 | . | TRBV5-6 | once | CASSYNRGFSSEAFF | TGTGCCAGCAGCTACAATCGGGGGTTTTCTTCTGAAGCTTTCTTT
TRBJ1-2 | . | TRBV5-1 | . | CASSSLFGGGYTF | TGCGCCAGCAGCTCACTATTCGGTGGTGGCTACACCTTC
TRBJ2-3 | . | TRBV11-2 | . | CASSLATETTDTQYF | TGTGCCAGCAGCTTAGCTACAGAAACCACAGATACGCAGTATTTT
TRBJ2-1 | TRBD1 | TRBV5-1 | . | CASSGGTGAYNEQFF | TGCGCCAGCAGCGGAGGGACAGGGGCCTACAATGAGCAGTTCTTC
TRBJ1-2 | . | TRBV10-3 | . | CAVGETANYGYTF | TGTGCCGTCGGGGAAACAGCTAACTATGGCTACACCTTC
TRBJ1-2 | . | TRBV30 | . | CAWRRQQNYGYTF | TGTGCCTGGAGAAGACAGCAAAACTATGGCTACACCTTC
TRBJ2-3 | . | TRBV7-6 | . | CASSPGRRRTDTQYF | TGTGCCAGCAGCCCAGGGAGGCGACGCACAGATACGCAGTATTTT
TRBJ2-3 | . | TRBV16 | . | CASSQRQTPTDTQYF | TGTGCCAGCAGCCAAAGACAGACCCCCACAGATACGCAGTATTTT
TRBJ1-5 | TRBD1 | TRBV2 | . | CASSEAGGTYQPQHF | TGTGCCAGCAGTGAGGCAGGGGGTACCTATCAGCCCCAGCATTTT
TRBJ1-4 | . | TRBV6-1 | . | CASTLGGWEKLFF | TGTGCCAGCACCCTAGGGGGTTGGGAAAAACTGTTTTTT
TRBJ1-1 | . | TRBV10-2 | . | CASGGGAGGTEAFF | TGCGCCAGCGGTGGAGGGGCCGGGGGGACTGAAGCTTTCTTT
TRBJ1-2 | . | TRBV30 | . | CAWSDTDYGYTF | TGTGCCTGGAGTGACACCGACTATGGCTACACCTTC
TRBJ2-7 | . | TRBV19 | . | CASSIGVSEQYF | TGTGCCAGTAGTATAGGTGTCTCCGAGCAGTACTTC
TRBJ1-2 | TRBD1 | TRBV23-1 | . | CASSHGQGHGYTF | TGCGCCAGCAGTCACGGACAGGGACATGGCTACACCTTC
TRBJ2-2 | . | TRBV10-3 | . | CAIRAGGTNTGELFF | TGTGCCATCAGAGCGGGCGGGACGAACACCGGGGAGCTGTTTTTT
TRBJ2-7 | TRBD2 | TRBV7-2 | . | CASSFRAGGSYEQYF | TGTGCCAGCAGCTTCAGAGCGGGGGGTTCCTACGAGCAGTACTTC
TRBJ1-1 | TRBD1 | TRBV5-1 | . | CASSPGTANTEAFF | TGCGCCAGCAGCCCCGGGACAGCGAACACTGAAGCTTTCTTT
TRBJ1-1 | TRBD1 | TRBV18 | few | CASSPKTGSTEAFF | TGTGCCAGCTCACCAAAGACAGGGTCCACTGAAGCTTTCTTT
TRBJ1-1 | . | TRBV10-3 | . | CAISESISSRNTEAFF | TGTGCCATCAGTGAGTCGATATCATCCAGAAACACTGAAGCTTTCTTT
TRBJ2-2 | . | TRBV6-6 | . | CASRGTPSGGELFF | TGTGCCAGCAGGGGGACACCCTCGGGCGGGGAGCTGTTTTTT